This T cell receptor (beta chain) was sequenced during a study of OX40 agonist ivuxolimab in advanced cancers. Study-level information: A male proportion of about 84% was recorded, with mean age about 62 years and range roughly 23 to 79.

Study results and caveats: There was clonal expansion of CD4+ and CD8+ blood T cells by week 6 at 0.1 to 3.0 mg/kg. Expanded clones tended on average to be more numerous among CD8+ T cells than CD4+.

This table comes from immunoSEQ multiplex PCR, and its TCRdb copy is limited to in-frame clones, with some not included. The sample consists of fewer than 30,000 clones, about 89% of them appearing once. As regards this clone: Its antigen is not identified.

Blood draws occurred at baseline, cycle 4 day 1, and cycle 7 day 1. Material: CD4+ or CD8+ T cells sorted from blood, obtained in a trial of the OX40 agonist ivuxolimab. This TCR was sampled from an adult with an advanced solid tumor such as melanoma, head and neck, liver or kidney cancer.

The CDR3 protein is CASSIVEGLLYEQYF. The CDR3 DNA reads as TGTGCCAGTAGTATCGTAGAGGGACTGCTCTACGAGCAGTACTTC. This sequence joins TRBV19 and TRBJ2-7, with a weak D call TRBD2 (6 bases). The germline V gene encodes CDR1 LNHDA and CDR2 SQIVND (reference sequence). V was shortened by 3 bases and J by 3 bases, with 15 bases between the two germline ends. CDR3 length: 15 amino acids.